The TCR beta chain under discussion was sequenced for a study of blood T cells in healthy people across ages. The CDR3 spans 17 residues. J was trimmed by 2 bases and V by 4 bases; bases with no gene match: 10. Germline CDR1 LGHNA, CDR2 YSLEER. Sample-barcoded 5' priming and a J-beta primer mix drove a second PCR of about 7 to 12 cycles. Using its own MiXCR run on the 5' RACE reads, TCRdb lists one record per CDR3 protein. The repertoire holds approximately 790,000 distinct CDR3 sequences, with around 62% as singletons. The chain has TRBV4-3 and TRBJ2-3; 9 nucleotides align to TRBD1. Specimen: blood. This sequence originates from a man aged 30 to 45 in good health. CDR3 nucleotide sequence: TGCGCCAGCAGCCGCACTATGGGACAGGGAGCCACAGATACGCAGTATTTT. Protein product: CASSRTMGQGATDTQYF.